The source of this T cell receptor (beta chain) is a study of T cells after yellow fever vaccination. One entry per CDR3 protein, called by TCRdb with MiXCR from the 5' RACE reads. The sample records over 45,000 distinct CDR3 sequences, roughly 6.9% being singletons. This clonotype has ten or more counts. The TCR comes from a young man who received the YFV17D yellow fever vaccine. This specimen was CD8+ T cells sorted from PBMCs, taken on the day of the first yellow fever vaccination.

The CDR3 is CASSQATGYNYGYTF. CDR3 in DNA: TGCGCCAGCAGCCAAGCTACAGGATATAACTATGGCTACACCTTC. This chain connects TRBV4-1 to TRBJ1-2; maybe TRBD1 (5 bases). V was clipped by 1 base and J by 1 base, with 10 bases between them. Germline V CDR1 and CDR2: MGHRA, YSYEKL. The CDR3 is 15 amino acids.